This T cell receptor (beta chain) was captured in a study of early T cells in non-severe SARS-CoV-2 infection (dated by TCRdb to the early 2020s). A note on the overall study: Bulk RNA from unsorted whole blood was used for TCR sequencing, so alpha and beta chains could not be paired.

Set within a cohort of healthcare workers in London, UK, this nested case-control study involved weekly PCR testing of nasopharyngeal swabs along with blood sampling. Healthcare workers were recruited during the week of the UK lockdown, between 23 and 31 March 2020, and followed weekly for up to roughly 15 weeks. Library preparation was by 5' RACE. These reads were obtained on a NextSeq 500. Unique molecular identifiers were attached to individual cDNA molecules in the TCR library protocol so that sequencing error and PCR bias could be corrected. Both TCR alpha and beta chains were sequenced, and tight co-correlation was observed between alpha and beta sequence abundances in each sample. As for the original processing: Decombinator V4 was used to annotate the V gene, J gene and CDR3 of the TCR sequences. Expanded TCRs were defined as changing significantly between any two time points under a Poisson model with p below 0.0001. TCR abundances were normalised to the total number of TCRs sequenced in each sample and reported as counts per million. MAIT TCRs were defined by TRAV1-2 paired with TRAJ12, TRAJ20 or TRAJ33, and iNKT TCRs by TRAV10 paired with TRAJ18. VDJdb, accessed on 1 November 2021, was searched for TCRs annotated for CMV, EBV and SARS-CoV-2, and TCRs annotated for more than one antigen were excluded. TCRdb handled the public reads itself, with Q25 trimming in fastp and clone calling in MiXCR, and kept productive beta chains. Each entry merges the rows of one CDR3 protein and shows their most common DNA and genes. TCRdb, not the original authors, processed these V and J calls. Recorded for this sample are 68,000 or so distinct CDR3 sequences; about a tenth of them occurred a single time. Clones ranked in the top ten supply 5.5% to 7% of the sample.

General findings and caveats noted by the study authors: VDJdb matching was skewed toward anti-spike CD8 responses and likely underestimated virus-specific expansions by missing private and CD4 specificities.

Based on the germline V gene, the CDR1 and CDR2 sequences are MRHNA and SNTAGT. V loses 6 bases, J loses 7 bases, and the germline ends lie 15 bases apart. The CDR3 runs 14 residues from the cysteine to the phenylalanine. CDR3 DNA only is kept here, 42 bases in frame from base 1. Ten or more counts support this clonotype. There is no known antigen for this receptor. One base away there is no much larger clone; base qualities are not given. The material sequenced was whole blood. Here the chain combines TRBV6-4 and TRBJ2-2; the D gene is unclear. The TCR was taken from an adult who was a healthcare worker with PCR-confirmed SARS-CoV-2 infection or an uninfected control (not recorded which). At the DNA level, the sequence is TGTGCCAGCAGCCCTGTGTTCGATAGCGGGGAGCTGTTTTTT. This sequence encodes CASSPVFDSGELFF.